This T cell receptor (beta chain) appears in the sequencing data of a study of identifying expanded T cells in peripheral blood. Regarding the study as a whole: Approximately 2-week clone count variance significantly increased as total template count grew. Roughly 1.1 clones differed between technical replicates, versus roughly 17 and 20 over time.

The CDR3 is 16 amino acids. The V end lost 2 bases, the J end lost 2 bases, and 15 bases lay between the germline ends. In germline, CDR1 is KGHSH, CDR2 LQKENI. Healthy donors had no documented immune events, such as infections, while sampled. Here immunoSEQ multiplex PCR was the method, and the copy in TCRdb shows in-frame clones only, minus some. The sample has around 90,000 clones; 88% are singletons. As to this clone: What it binds is not known.

This TCR derives from a person aged 18 to 75 in good health. Sequenced material: blood. The chain has TRBV18 and TRBJ2-5; possibly TRBD2 for D (5 bases). The CDR3 region has the DNA TGTGCCAGCTCACCAGTTAGAGGGAGCGGACAAGAGACCCAGTACTTC. Translating gives CASSPVRGSGQETQYF.